Listed here are 9 T cell receptor beta chains from one sample, sequenced in a study of shared clonotypes between healthy human individuals. Clones were sequenced by immunoSEQ multiplex PCR, and TCRdb holds only the in-frame ones, with some missing. Of about 500,000 clones in the sample, around 77% were seen once. The sample taken for sequencing was PBMCs. The receptors here all came from a middle-aged woman in good health. Some clones in this sample may be carry-over from other donors' samples.

This sequence joins TRBV7-2 and TRBJ2-2; perhaps TRBD1 as D (6 bases). The V gene lost 5 bases and the J gene lost 4 bases, with 17 bases spanning the gap. This CDR3 is built from 16 residues. Looked up from germline, CDR1 is SGHTA and CDR2 is FQGNSA. CDR3 DNA sequence: TGTGCCAGCAGCCCGTTAGGGGGAAGGTTCACCGGGGAGCTGTTTTTT. The encoded protein is CASSPLGGRFTGELFF.

The table lists this clone with many counts. The V gene is TRBV28, the J gene TRBJ2-1; tentative D call: TRBD1 (6 bases). CDR3 length equals 15 residues. With 6 bases removed from V and 4 bases from J, the gap between germline ends came to 16 bases. Germline values: CDR1 MDHEN, CDR2 SYDVKM. This CDR3 is CASSLRGSGYNEQFF. The CDR3, as DNA: TGTGCCAGCAGCCTAAGGGGGTCAGGATACAATGAGCAGTTCTTC.

The sample holds a few counts of this clone. The gene calls are TRBV19 and TRBJ2-7; D is uncertain. Looked up from germline, CDR1 is LNHDA and CDR2 is SQIVND (reference sequence). The CDR3 sequence is 12 residues long. V lost 8 bases and J 2 bases, leaving 10 bases between the germline ends. CDR3 sequence: CASSGTTYEQYF. The CDR3 DNA reads as TGTGCCAGTTCGGGTACCACCTACGAGCAGTACTTC.

The V call is TRBV7-9, the J call TRBJ1-2; D is perhaps TRBD1 (5 bases). This CDR3 is 11 amino acids long. Trimming took off 5 bases at V and 8 bases at J, with 9 bases between the two ends. Germline CDR1 is SEHNR and CDR2 is FQNEAQ (reference sequence). Here the CDR3 DNA reads TGTGCCAGCAGCCTCCGGGGGGGCTACACCTTC. It codes for CASSLRGGYTF.

The rearrangement uses TRBV7-2 and TRBJ2-1; no clear D gene. Germline assignment: CDR1 SGHTA and CDR2 FQGNSA. The CDR3 is 14 residues long. Trimming pared 5 bases from V and 5 bases from J, leaving 13 bases between. CDR3 sequence (DNA): TGTGCCAGCAGCAAAGGTTGGCAGAACAATGAGCAGTTCTTC. This gives the protein CASSKGWQNNEQFF.

The chain carries TRBV5-1 and TRBJ2-1, with D maybe TRBD2 (5 bases). CDR1 and CDR2 (germline): SGHRS, YFSETQ. Trimming removed 4 bases from V and 7 bases from J, with 15 bases in between. The CDR3 loop spans 14 amino acids. CDR3 protein: CASSAPETGNEQFF. CDR3 nucleotide sequence: TGCGCCAGCAGCGCTCCTGAGACGGGGAATGAGCAGTTCTTC. The whole variable domain, filled in from reference TRBV5-1 and TRBJ2-1, reads KAGVTQTPRYLIKTRGQQVTLSCSPISGHRSVSWYQQTPGQGLQFLFEYFSETQRNKGNFPGRFSGRQFSNSRSEMNVSTLELGDSALYLCASSAPETGNEQFFGPGTRLTVL.

This chain uses TRBV5-1 with TRBJ2-7; 12 bases fit TRBD2. Germline CDR1 and CDR2: SGHRS and YFSETQ. J lost 2 bases, V lost 4 bases, and 4 bases had no gene match. This CDR3 spans 15 amino acids. CDR3 loop: CASSEGLAGPYEQYF. DNA of the CDR3: TGCGCCAGCAGCGAAGGACTAGCGGGACCCTACGAGCAGTACTTC.

The V call is TRBV9, the J call TRBJ1-4; D possibly corresponds to TRBD1 (5 bases). Germline loops: CDR1 SGDLS, CDR2 YYNGEE. Between the trimmed V and J ends, which lost 0 bases and 4 bases, there was a span of 10 bases. This CDR3 contains 15 residues. The DNA of the CDR3 is TGTGCCAGCAGCGTAGCTGGACAAGATAATGAAAAACTGTTTTTT. It specifies CASSVAGQDNEKLFF.

A note on this clone: The sample contains more than one DNA sequence encoding this CDR3. This rearrangement joins TRBV7-6 to TRBJ2-5; weak D call: TRBD2 (6 bases). This CDR3 has 13 amino acids. Between the trimmed V and J ends, which lost 5 bases and 1 base, there was a span of 8 bases. CDR1 and CDR2 (germline): SGHVS, FNYEAQ. In DNA, the CDR3 is TGTGCCAGCAGCCTGGGACTCCAAGAGACCCAGTACTTC. Its protein product is CASSLGLQETQYF.